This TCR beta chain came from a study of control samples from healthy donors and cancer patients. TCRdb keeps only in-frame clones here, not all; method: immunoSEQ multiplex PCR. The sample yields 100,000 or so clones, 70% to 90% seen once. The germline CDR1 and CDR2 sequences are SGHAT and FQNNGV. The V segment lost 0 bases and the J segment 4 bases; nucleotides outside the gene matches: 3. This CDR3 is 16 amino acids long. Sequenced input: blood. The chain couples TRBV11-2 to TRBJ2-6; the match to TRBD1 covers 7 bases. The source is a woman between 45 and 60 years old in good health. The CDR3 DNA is TGTGCCAGCAGCTTAGATTTAGGGGGCGGGGCCAACGTCCTGACTTTC. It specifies CASSLDLGGGANVLTF.